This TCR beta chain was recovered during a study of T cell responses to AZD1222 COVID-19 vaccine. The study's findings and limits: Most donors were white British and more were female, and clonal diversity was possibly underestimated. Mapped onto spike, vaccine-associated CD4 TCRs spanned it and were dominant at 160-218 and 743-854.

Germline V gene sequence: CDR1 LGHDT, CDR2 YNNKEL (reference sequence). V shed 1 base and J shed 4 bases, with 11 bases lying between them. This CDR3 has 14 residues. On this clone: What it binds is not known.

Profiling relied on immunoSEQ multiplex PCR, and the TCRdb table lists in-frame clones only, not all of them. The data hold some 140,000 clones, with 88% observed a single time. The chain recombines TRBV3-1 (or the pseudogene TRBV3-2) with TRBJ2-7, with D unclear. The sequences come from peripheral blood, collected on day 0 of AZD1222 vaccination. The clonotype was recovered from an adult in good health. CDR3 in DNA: TGTGCCAGCAGCCAAGTTATAGGCACTTACGAGCAGTACTTC. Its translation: CASSQVIGTYEQYF.